The rows below give T cell receptor beta chains drawn from one sample of a study of metastatic and nonmetastatic thyroid tumors. TCRdb re-clonotyped the PCR reads via MiXCR. The data hold some 42,000 clones, with about 27% observed a single time. The material sequenced was blood. These receptor sequences come from a male donor with papillary thyroid cancer or a benign thyroid nodule (not recorded which). Some clones in this sample may be carry-over from other donors' samples. Each CDR3 is given with its conserved first and last residue. The D gene is left open where the match is weak. Only some rows state a clone size, as once, few, many or a class for expanded clones.

cdr3_aa	cdr3_nt	j_call	v_call	cdr3_length	clone_size	d_call
CASSGGRSSGSPLHF	TGTGCCAGCAGTGGAGGCAGATCTTCGGGGTCACCCCTCCACTTT	TRBJ1-6	TRBV6-1	15	few	-
CSARARGLGGYTF	TGCAGTGCTAGAGCCAGGGGGCTTGGTGGCTACACCTTC	TRBJ1-2	TRBV20-1	13	-	TRBD1
CASSPGTGGAKNEQYF	TGTGCCAGCAGTCCCGGGACAGGGGGCGCGAAAAACGAGCAGTACTTC	TRBJ2-7	TRBV28	16	few	TRBD1
CASSPPGRGGNEQFF	TGTGCCAGCTCACCACCGGGGCGGGGAGGGAATGAGCAGTTCTTC	TRBJ2-1	TRBV18	15	-	TRBD2
CASSGQGDNQPQHF	TGTGCCAGCTCGGGACAGGGTGACAATCAGCCCCAGCATTTT	TRBJ1-5	TRBV2	14	-	TRBD1
CASSRTSGPYEQYF	TGTGCCAGTAGTAGGACTAGCGGGCCCTACGAGCAGTACTTC	TRBJ2-7	TRBV19	14	-	TRBD2
CASSIVRQDYGYTF	TGTGCCAGTAGTATAGTTCGCCAGGACTATGGCTACACCTTC	TRBJ1-2	TRBV19	14	few	-
CSAGTVGSDTQYF	TGCAGTGCTGGGACAGTTGGGTCGGATACGCAGTATTTT	TRBJ2-3	TRBV20-1	13	-	TRBD1
CSARDYLAGLDNEQFF	TGCAGTGCTAGAGATTACCTAGCGGGACTGGACAATGAGCAGTTCTTC	TRBJ2-1	TRBV20-1	16	few	TRBD2
CASSPSAGTVEAFF	TGTGCCAGCAGCCCTTCAGCGGGAACGGTTGAAGCTTTCTTT	TRBJ1-1	TRBV3-1	14	few	-
CASSSATGSYKQYF	TGTGCCAGCAGCTCCGCGACAGGCTCCTACAAGCAGTACTTC	TRBJ2-7	TRBV6-1	14	many	-
CASSLAGVRTDTQYF	TGTGCCAGCAGCTTAGCGGGAGTTCGTACAGATACGCAGTATTTT	TRBJ2-3	TRBV7-2	15	many	-
CASSTSLQGARGTEAFF	TGCGCCAGCAGCACCTCGTTACAGGGGGCGCGTGGCACTGAAGCTTTCTTT	TRBJ1-1	TRBV5-1	17	few	TRBD1
CATSRRTGGNQPQHF	TGTGCCACCAGCAGGAGGACAGGGGGCAATCAGCCCCAGCATTTT	TRBJ1-5	TRBV15	15	many	TRBD1
CASSPPMIMNGELFF	TGTGCCAGCAGTCCTCCTATGATTATGAACGGGGAGCTGTTTTTT	TRBJ2-2	TRBV28	15	many	-
CASSFFKISGADTQYF	TGTGCCAGCAGCTTCTTCAAAATATCGGGCGCAGATACGCAGTATTTT	TRBJ2-3	TRBV7-8	16	-	-
CSANRGTSGNTIYF	TGCAGTGCTAACAGGGGGACCTCTGGAAACACCATATATTTT	TRBJ1-3	TRBV20-1	14	-	TRBD1
CASSLDQGAGVLIPYEQYF	TGTGCCAGCAGCTTAGATCAAGGGGCGGGGGTGTTAATACCCTACGAGCAGTACTTC	TRBJ2-7	TRBV11-2	19	-	TRBD2
CASSLSGQSNGYTF	TGCGCCAGCAGCTTGTCGGGACAGTCTAATGGCTACACCTTC	TRBJ1-2	TRBV5-1	14	-	TRBD1
CASSPRLQTGYTF	TGTGCCAGCAGCCCCCGGCTCCAGACTGGCTACACCTTC	TRBJ1-2	TRBV9	13	-	-
CAWSVRGYEQYF	TGTGCCTGGAGTGTACGAGGCTACGAGCAGTACTTC	TRBJ2-7	TRBV30	12	-	-
CASSEGRNTEAFF	TGTGCCAGCAGTGAAGGCAGAAACACTGAAGCTTTCTTT	TRBJ1-1	TRBV6-4	13	few	-
CASSFIGMTSGRLTGGNEQFF	TGTGCCAGCAGTTTTATTGGGATGACTAGCGGGAGACTTACAGGGGGCAATGAGCAGTTCTTC	TRBJ2-1	TRBV28	21	many	TRBD2
CASREGGAYEQYF	TGTGCCAGCCGGGAGGGGGGAGCCTACGAGCAGTACTTC	TRBJ2-7	TRBV6-1	13	few	TRBD2
CASSRGQGGHFSYNEQFF	TGTGCCAGCAGCAGGGGACAGGGGGGCCACTTCTCCTACAATGAGCAGTTCTTC	TRBJ2-1	TRBV9	18	many	TRBD1
CASSYSDWAYEQYF	TGTGCCAGCAGTTACTCGGACTGGGCCTACGAGCAGTACTTC	TRBJ2-7	TRBV6-2/TRBV6-3	14	few	-
CASRELFNDEQFF	TGTGCCAGCAGGGAACTATTTAACGATGAGCAGTTCTTC	TRBJ2-1	TRBV2	13	few	-
CATSIAGKGTDTQYF	TGTGCCACCAGCATAGCGGGGAAAGGGACAGATACTCAGTATTTT	TRBJ2-3	TRBV15	15	-	-
CAISEVYEQYF	TGTGCCATCAGTGAGGTCTACGAGCAGTACTTC	TRBJ2-7	TRBV10-3	11	many	-
CASRGLSDEQYF	TGCGCCAGCAGGGGACTTAGCGACGAGCAGTACTTC	TRBJ2-7	TRBV10-1	12	few	-
CASNPQGLANIWELFF	TGTGCCAGCAACCCCCAGGGGCTAGCGAACATCTGGGAGCTGTTTTTT	TRBJ2-2	TRBV2	16	once	-
CSASWSGMLYEQYF	TGCAGTGCTAGTTGGTCAGGGATGCTCTACGAGCAGTACTTC	TRBJ2-7	TRBV20-1	14	-	-
CASSEWTGWETQYF	TGTGCCAGCAGTGAATGGACAGGGTGGGAGACCCAGTACTTC	TRBJ2-5	TRBV6-1	14	few	TRBD1
CASGKGLWDQPQHF	TGTGCCAGCGGTAAGGGACTCTGGGATCAGCCCCAGCATTTC	TRBJ1-5	TRBV28	14	-	-
CASSSSRSGRGDNEQFF	TGTGCCAGCAGCTCCTCCAGAAGCGGGAGGGGGGACAATGAGCAGTTCTTC	TRBJ2-1	TRBV7-2	17	few	TRBD2
CASSLENGDEQYF	TGTGCCAGCAGCTTAGAGAACGGGGACGAGCAGTACTTC	TRBJ2-7	TRBV7-2	13	few	-
CASSVLGALAPLEAFF	TGTGCCAGCAGCGTATTGGGAGCGTTAGCCCCCTTAGAGGCTTTCTTT	TRBJ1-1	TRBV9	16	-	-
CASSTRTRTGNEQFF	TGCGCCAGCAGCACCCGGACAAGGACAGGGAATGAGCAGTTCTTC	TRBJ2-1	TRBV5-1	15	few	TRBD1
CASSYRGDVGYEQYF	TGTGCCAGCAGTTACAGGGGAGACGTGGGGTACGAGCAGTACTTC	TRBJ2-7	TRBV6-2/TRBV6-3	15	few	-
CASSTIVGEQFF	TGTGCCAGTAGTACCATAGTCGGTGAGCAGTTCTTC	TRBJ2-1	TRBV19	12	many	-
CSARNRVKGNTGELFF	TGCAGTGCTAGAAACAGGGTGAAGGGCAACACCGGGGAGCTGTTTTTT	TRBJ2-2	TRBV20-1	16	few	-
CASSLGSLAAQETQYF	TGTGCCAGCAGCTTGGGAAGCTTGGCGGCCCAAGAGACCCAGTACTTC	TRBJ2-5	TRBV5-4	16	many	-
CASSLAQATGELFF	TGCGCCAGCAGCTTGGCCCAAGCCACCGGGGAGCTGTTTTTT	TRBJ2-2	TRBV5-1	14	-	-
CATPQGGGSNQPQHF	TGTGCCACCCCCCAGGGGGGTGGTAGCAATCAGCCCCAGCATTTT	TRBJ1-5	TRBV27	15	many	TRBD1
CASSGTVGLYEQYF	TGTGCCAGCAGTGGGACAGTTGGACTCTACGAGCAGTACTTC	TRBJ2-7	TRBV11-2	14	-	TRBD1
CASSLQGYDTQYF	TGTGCCAGTAGTCTTCAGGGGTACGATACGCAGTATTTT	TRBJ2-3	TRBV19	13	-	-
CASRINRGPYNEQFF	TGTGCCAGCAGGATAAACAGGGGCCCCTACAATGAGCAGTTCTTC	TRBJ2-1	TRBV28	15	medium-sized	TRBD1
CASTLGSYEQYF	TGTGCCAGCACCCTCGGCTCCTACGAGCAGTACTTC	TRBJ2-7	TRBV6-1	12	few	-
CASSFEMVGNTIYF	TGTGCCAGCAGCTTTGAGATGGTTGGAAACACCATATATTTT	TRBJ1-3	TRBV4-2	14	-	-
CASSLNVAGAGSQYF	TGTGCCAGCAGCTTAAATGTGGCAGGGGCCGGCTCGCAGTATTTT	TRBJ2-3	TRBV11-2	15	-	-
CSAGRGGPRSPLHF	TGCAGTGCTGGCCGCGGGGGGCCTCGTTCACCCCTCCACTTT	TRBJ1-6	TRBV20-1	14	-	-
CASSEVEGTSEVETQYF	TGTGCCAGCAGTGAAGTGGAGGGAACTAGTGAGGTAGAGACCCAGTACTTC	TRBJ2-5	TRBV6-1	17	many	-
CASSQLTGTGAYEQYF	TGCGCCAGCAGCCAGCTTACCGGGACAGGGGCCTACGAGCAGTACTTC	TRBJ2-7	TRBV4-3	16	-	TRBD1
CASSWLQGANYGYTF	TGTGCCAGCAGCTGGTTACAGGGGGCTAACTATGGCTACACCTTC	TRBJ1-2	TRBV6-1	15	many	TRBD1
CRGTIRVGTTTDTQYF	TGCAGGGGGACAATCCGGGTGGGGACAACCACAGATACGCAGTATTTT	TRBJ2-3	TRBV20-1	16	-	-